The present T cell receptor (beta chain) was sequenced within a study of blood T cell repertoires in COVID-19. Study at large: Donors in the United States, Italy and Spain gave samples during acute or convalescent COVID-19.

This CDR3 spans 12 amino acids. The V gene lost 6 bases and the J gene lost 7 bases, with 13 bases spanning the gap. Per the germline V gene, CDR1 is SQVTM and CDR2 is ANQGSEA. Original analysis: Amplification of reference gene primers provided the estimated nucleated cell counts. Profiled with immunoSEQ multiplex PCR; TCRdb holds only in-frame clones, not every one. V and J calls and clone size are as listed in that table; D and trimming were resolved from the DNA. The table lists around 250,000 clones, around 83% of them singletons. Residents of about two dozen US areas, aged roughly 18 to 89 years, made up the participants. During the 2 weeks before they entered the study, exposed participants had met someone with a PCR-confirmed or clinician-diagnosed COVID-19 case.

The clonotype originates from a woman aged 50 to 60 who had been exposed to COVID-19. The V and J genes are TRBV29-1 and TRBJ2-1, with unresolved D. The sample taken for sequencing was PBMCs or T cells enriched from blood (not recorded which). The CDR3 DNA follows: TGCAGCGTATCGCCCACGGAGAATGAGCAGTTCTTC. Protein sequence: CSVSPTENEQFF.